The T cell receptor beta chain under discussion was sequenced for a study of Graves' ophthalmopathy and Graves' hyperthyroidism. Broader study findings: A roughly 81% specificity and roughly 90% sensitivity were achieved by a 13-signature model that separated ophthalmopathy from stable hyperthyroidism.

Many counts were recorded for this clonotype. Its antigen is unidentified. The CDR3 has 14 residues. V was shortened by 2 bases and J by 5 bases, with 12 bases between the two germline ends. Excluded: other autoimmune disease, uncontrolled infection, pregnancy or lactation. Amplification of TCR beta CDR3 regions used RNA transcripts. Second-round multiplex PCR came after first-round RT-PCR with HTBI primers. From the multiplex PCR reads, TCRdb called clonotypes with MiXCR, one entry per CDR3 protein. The sample carries roughly 1.1 million distinct CDR3 sequences, about 35% recorded once. The specimen sequenced was peripheral blood or thyroid tissue (not recorded which). The rearrangement joins TRBV12-3 or TRBV12-4 to TRBJ1-1, with D perhaps TRBD1 (5 bases). This clonotype was sampled from an adult man with Graves' hyperthyroidism. The CDR3 nucleotides are TGTGCCAGCAGTTTAATCTCGCGGGGGACTGAAGCTTTCTTT. Translated, it gives CASSLISRGTEAFF.